This T cell receptor beta chain was captured by sequencing in a study of neurological immune-mediated disorders. Over 160 million TCR-beta sequences from 15-18 subjects were obtained in each sequencing run. TCRdb independently ran MiXCR on the 5' RACE reads; one entry per CDR3 protein. The sample consists of roughly 32,000 distinct CDR3 sequences, about 16% of them appearing once. Blood bank volunteers in Maryland, USA, served as healthy controls. Trimming shortened V by 3 bases and J by 0 bases, and 11 bases separated the two germline ends. The germline CDR1 and CDR2 sequences are SGHDT and YYEEEE. CDR3 size: 15 residues. This clonotype was observed many times. Its target is unknown. The study, taken as a whole, reports: The greatest degree of TCR clonal expansion was observed in HTLV-1-associated myelopathy, with the lowest in multiple sclerosis, below that of healthy controls. The expanded clones of different subjects shared no CDR3 amino acid sequences (suggesting private repertoires in all groups).

The V call is TRBV5-6, the J call TRBJ2-3; D remains ambiguous. Sequencing was performed on PBMCs. The sequence came from an older man in good health. The CDR3 reads CASSSVGQSTDTQYF. The CDR3 nucleotides read TGTGCCAGCAGCTCCGTAGGGCAGAGCACAGATACGCAGTATTTT.